This is a list of T cell receptor beta chains from one sample in a study of beta chain features in type 1 diabetes. Profiling relied on immunoSEQ multiplex PCR, and the TCRdb table lists in-frame clones only, not all of them. The sample shows some 160,000 clones, 8.5% to 10% of them seen only once. Sequenced material: central memory CD4+ T cells from blood. Every receptor here comes from a woman aged 25 to 45 with type 1 diabetes. The conserved cysteine and the conserved F or W are not part of the CDR3 here.

v_gene	j_gene	CDR3aa
TRBV28	TRBJ2-7	ASSATGGPSYEQY
TRBV6-6	TRBJ2-5	ASKKGRAGIVETQY
TRBV5-6	TRBJ2-3	ASSWGLAGGRGTDTQY
TRBV4-2	TRBJ2-7	ASSQDIARRIYEQY
TRBV18	TRBJ1-1	ASSPPPGLNTEAF
TRBV7-9	TRBJ1-1	ASSPRTGRRTEAF
TRBV5-1	TRBJ1-5	ASSLTGYDQPQH
TRBV10-3	TRBJ1-1	AISDRDRQNTEAF
TRBV20-1	TRBJ2-5	SADRQETQY
TRBV5-1	TRBJ2-1	ASSLGLAGEQF
TRBV20-1	TRBJ1-2	SASLTYGYT
TRBV18	TRBJ2-2	ASSWKETGELF